This T cell receptor (beta chain) was identified in a study of blood T cell repertoires in COVID-19. On the study more broadly: COVID-19 samples, acute and convalescent, were from the United States, Italy and Spain.

Per the original methods: The assay estimated nucleated cells by amplifying reference gene primers. TCRdb keeps only in-frame clones here, not all; method: immunoSEQ multiplex PCR. D and trimming were read from the DNA, whereas the V and J calls and clone size are those reported in that table. The sample shows a few hundred thousand clones, 82% of them seen only once. Between the trimmed V and J ends, which lost 2 bases and 0 bases, there was a span of 14 bases. Germline CDR1 SQVTM, CDR2 ANQGSEA. The CDR3 consists of 16 residues. Sequencing used peripheral blood. V and J are TRBV29-1 and TRBJ2-4; D may be TRBD1 (5 bases). This TCR derives from a woman between 18 and 30 years old with acute or convalescent COVID-19. CDR3 coding DNA: TGCAGCGTTGAACAGGGTGAGAGGTTAGCCAAAAACATTCAGTACTTC. Its protein is CSVEQGERLAKNIQYF.